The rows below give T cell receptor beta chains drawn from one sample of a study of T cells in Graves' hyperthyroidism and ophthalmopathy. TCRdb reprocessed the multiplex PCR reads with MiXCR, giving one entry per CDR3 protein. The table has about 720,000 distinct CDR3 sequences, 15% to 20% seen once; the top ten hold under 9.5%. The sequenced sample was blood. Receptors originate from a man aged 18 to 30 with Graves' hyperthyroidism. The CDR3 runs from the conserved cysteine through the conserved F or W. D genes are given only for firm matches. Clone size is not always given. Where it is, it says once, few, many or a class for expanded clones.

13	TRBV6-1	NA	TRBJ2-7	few	CASSPPGMYEQYF	TGTGCCAGCAGTCCCCCGGGGATGTACGAGCAGTACTTC
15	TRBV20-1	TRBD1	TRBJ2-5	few	CSARLRTGGWETQYF	TGCAGTGCAAGGTTAAGAACAGGGGGATGGGAGACCCAGTACTTC
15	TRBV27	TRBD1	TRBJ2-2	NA	CASTHRGPYTGELFF	TGTGCCAGCACGCACAGGGGGCCATACACCGGGGAGCTGTTTTTT
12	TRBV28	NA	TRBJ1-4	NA	CASTRGNEKLFF	TGTGCCAGCACAAGGGGGAATGAAAAACTGTTTTTT
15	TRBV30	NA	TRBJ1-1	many	CAWGGEGGKNTEAFF	TGTGCCTGGGGGGGAGAAGGAGGAAAGAACACTGAAGCTTTCTTT
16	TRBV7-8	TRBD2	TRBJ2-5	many	CASSPLAGGPAETQYF	TGTGCCAGCAGCCCACTAGCGGGAGGGCCGGCTGAGACCCAGTACTTC
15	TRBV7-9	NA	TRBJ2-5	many	CASSLEATVKETQYF	TGTGCCAGCAGCTTAGAGGCTACAGTCAAAGAGACCCAGTACTTC
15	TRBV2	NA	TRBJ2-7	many	CASSGPGAALYEQYF	TGTGCCAGCAGTGGGCCGGGCGCGGCGCTTTACGAGCAGTACTTC
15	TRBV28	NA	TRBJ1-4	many	CASSLFWATNEKLFF	TGTGCCAGCAGTTTATTCTGGGCAACAAATGAAAAACTGTTTTTT
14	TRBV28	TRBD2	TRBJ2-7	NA	CASRRTSGKYEQYF	TGTGCCAGCAGAAGGACTAGCGGGAAATACGAGCAGTACTTC
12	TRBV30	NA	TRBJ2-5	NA	CAWSVLGEAQYF	TGTGCCTGGAGTGTTCTGGGGGAGGCCCAGTACTTC
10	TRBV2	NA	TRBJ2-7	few	CASANYEQYF	TGTGCCAGCGCTAACTACGAGCAGTACTTC
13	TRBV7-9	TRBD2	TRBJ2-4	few	CASSPGGVNIQYF	TGTGCCAGCAGCCCCGGGGGGGTAAACATTCAGTACTTC
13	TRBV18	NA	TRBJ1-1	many	CASSPPSGTEAFF	TGTGCCAGCTCACCACCAAGTGGAACTGAAGCTTTCTTT
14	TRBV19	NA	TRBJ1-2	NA	CASARAPKVKGYTF	TGTGCCAGTGCCAGGGCCCCGAAGGTGAAAGGCTACACCTTC
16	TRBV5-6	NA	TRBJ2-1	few	CASSLTRAGVYNEQFF	TGTGCCAGCAGTTTAACTAGGGCAGGAGTGTACAATGAGCAGTTCTTC
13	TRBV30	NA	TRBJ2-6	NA	CAWSGAGANVLTF	TGTGCCTGGAGTGGGGCCGGGGCCAACGTCCTGACTTTC
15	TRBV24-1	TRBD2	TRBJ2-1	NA	CATSESLAGVNEQFF	TGTGCCACCAGTGAATCCCTAGCGGGAGTGAATGAGCAGTTCTTC
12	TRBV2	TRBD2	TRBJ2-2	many	CASGGDTGELFF	TGTGCCAGCGGGGGGGACACCGGGGAGCTGTTTTTT
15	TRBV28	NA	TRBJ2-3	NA	CASSFLRDSTDTQYF	TGTGCCAGCAGTTTTCTCCGGGACAGCACAGATACGCAGTATTTT
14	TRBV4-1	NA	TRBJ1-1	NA	CASSYRDTRTEAFF	TGCGCCAGCAGCTACCGGGACACACGAACTGAAGCTTTCTTT
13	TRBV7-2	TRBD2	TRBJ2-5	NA	CASGQGLAETQYF	TGTGCCAGCGGCCAGGGACTAGCAGAGACCCAGTACTTC
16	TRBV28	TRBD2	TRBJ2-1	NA	CASTRLAGGTFNEQFF	TGTGCCAGCACCAGACTAGCGGGAGGAACTTTCAATGAGCAGTTCTTC
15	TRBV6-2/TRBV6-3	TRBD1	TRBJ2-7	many	CASSYHGDRPYEQYF	TGTGCCAGCAGTTACCATGGGGACAGGCCCTACGAGCAGTACTTC
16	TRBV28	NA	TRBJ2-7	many	CASSFRWEGGIYEQYF	TGTGCCAGCAGTTTCCGCTGGGAGGGGGGCATCTACGAGCAGTACTTC
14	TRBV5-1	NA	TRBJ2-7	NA	CASSLVLGAGEQYF	TGCGCCAGCAGCTTGGTTCTGGGAGCAGGCGAGCAGTACTTC
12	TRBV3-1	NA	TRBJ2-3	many	CASSQGGGTQYF	TGTGCCAGCAGCCAAGGTGGCGGTACGCAGTATTTT
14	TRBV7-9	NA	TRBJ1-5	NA	CASSSDRTNQPQHF	TGTGCCAGCAGCTCCGACAGGACTAATCAGCCCCAGCATTTT
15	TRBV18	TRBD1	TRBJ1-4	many	CASHQQDRRSEKLFF	TGTGCCAGCCACCAACAGGACAGGCGGAGCGAAAAACTGTTTTTT
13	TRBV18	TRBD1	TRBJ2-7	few	CASGTGTGVEQYF	TGTGCCAGCGGAACCGGGACAGGGGTCGAGCAGTACTTC
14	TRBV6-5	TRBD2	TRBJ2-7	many	CASSYGGGVYEQYF	TGTGCCAGCAGTTACGGGGGAGGGGTCTACGAGCAGTACTTC
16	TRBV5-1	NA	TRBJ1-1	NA	CASSPGNRVKNTEAFF	TGCGCCAGCAGCCCTGGGAACAGGGTAAAGAACACTGAAGCTTTCTTT
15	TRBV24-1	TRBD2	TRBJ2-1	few	CATSELIAGKNEQFF	TGTGCCACCAGTGAACTGATAGCGGGAAAGAATGAGCAGTTCTTC
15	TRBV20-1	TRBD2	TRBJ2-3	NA	CSARGEAGGSDTQYF	TGCAGTGCTAGAGGAGAAGCGGGAGGTTCAGATACGCAGTATTTT
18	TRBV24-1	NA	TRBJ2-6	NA	CATSDSTGKISGANVLTF	TGTGCCACCAGTGACTCGACTGGGAAGATCTCTGGGGCCAACGTCCTGACTTTC
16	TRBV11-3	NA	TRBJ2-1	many	CASSLRGGASYNEQFF	TGTGCCAGCAGCTTAAGGGGCGGGGCCTCCTACAATGAGCAGTTCTTC
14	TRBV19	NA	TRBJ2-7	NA	CASSFQGGHYEQYF	TGTGCCAGTAGTTTCCAGGGGGGCCACTACGAGCAGTACTTC
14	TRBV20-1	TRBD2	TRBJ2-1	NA	CSARSGLEGNEQFF	TGCAGTGCGAGATCGGGACTAGAGGGGAATGAGCAGTTCTTC
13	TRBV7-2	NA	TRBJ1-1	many	CASSLDPGTEAFF	TGTGCCAGCAGCTTGGACCCGGGCACTGAAGCTTTCTTT
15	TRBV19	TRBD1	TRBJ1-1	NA	CASSRTGGGIAEAFF	TGTGCCAGTAGTCGAACAGGGGGAGGGATTGCTGAAGCTTTCTTT
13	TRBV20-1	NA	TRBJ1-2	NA	CSAPDVGQYGYTF	TGCAGTGCCCCCGATGTGGGGCAATATGGCTACACCTTC
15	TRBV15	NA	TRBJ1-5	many	CATSRGRGGVQPQHF	TGTGCCACCAGCAGAGGGAGAGGGGGTGTTCAGCCCCAGCATTTT